This T cell receptor beta chain was found in a study of T cells in tuberculosis (dated by TCRdb to 2016 to 2019). Study-level background: To characterize T cells specific for the mycobacterial lipid antigen glucose monomycolate (GMM), the study used CD1B tetramers together with high-throughput TCR immunosequencing. The paper as a whole reports these results and caveats: T cells that bind the CD1B-GMM tetramer with low affinity may have been missed by the stringent sort gate.

As concerns this clone: No base qualities exist here, and no much larger clone lies one base off it. This sample includes further DNA sequences coding for the same CDR3.

For CDR1 and CDR2, the germline V gene lists MDHEN and SYDVKM. V is clipped by 2 bases and J by 3 bases, and the sequence between their germline boundaries is 6 bases long. Including the terminal cysteine and phenylalanine, the CDR3 comprises 13 residues. Kept here is only the CDR3 DNA, which spans 39 bases and is read in frame from base 1. PBMC were thawed, rested overnight, stained with a GMM-loaded CD1B tetramer, a Live/Dead dye and anti-CD3, and then sorted on a FACS Aria II. C32 glucose monomycolate purified from Rhodococcus equi was loaded onto CD1B tetramers. Before cryopreservation, the PBMC used for tetramer sorting had been depleted of CD14-expressing monocytes as part of a separate study. Around 100,000 tetramer-negative cells were sorted from each donor and analyzed alongside the tetramer-positive cells. GMM-loaded CD1B tetramers were used to sort antigen-specific T cells from a handful of healthy South African adults.

Because TCR-alpha and TCR-beta chains were sequenced unpaired, no information on chain pairing was available. The immunoSEQ multiplex PCR assay was used to generate TCR libraries, with TCR-beta and/or TCR-alpha/delta assays applied to each sample. Amplified TCR libraries were sequenced on the Illumina high-throughput platform. Regarding the original processing steps: Clustering and dimensionality reduction were performed using pairwise TCRdist distances among GMM-specific receptors from ex vivo sorted or in vitro expanded T cells. Sequence motifs defined by gene usage and CDR3 content were checked for enrichment by comparing tetramer-positive and tetramer-negative populations. In its TCRdb copy, this immuneACCESS table keeps in-frame sequences only and misses some clones. Where compared with another copy, unresolved V genes explain less than half of these, and the others have no known cause. V and J calls and clone size come straight from that table; D and trimming were deduced from the DNA. This sample lists more than 70,000 clones; approximately 90% were detected once. The ten largest clones capture around 1.8% of the sample.

The V and J genes are TRBV28 and TRBJ2-3, with the D gene uncertain. The sample was CD1b-GMM tetramer-negative cells sorted from PBMCs. The label giving this sample's cell subset or site can be read as: T cells not binding CD1B-GMM tetramer, sorted from same donor. This receptor was taken from an adult woman with latent tuberculosis. Read as DNA, the sequence is TGTGCCAGCAGTTTAATAGCTACAGATACGCAGTATTTT. Its protein reads: CASSLIATDTQYF.